The 17 T cell receptor beta chains reported below all come from one sample, sequenced in a study of response to subunit inactivated influenza vaccine. TCRdb redid the calling of the RT-PCR reads with MiXCR, one entry per CDR3 protein. There are about 780,000 distinct CDR3 sequences in the sample; about 18% occur only once, and under 13% lies in the top ten. The source material was PBMCs from blood, sampled 5 days after vaccination. Receptors originate from a man aged 50 or older who received an inactivated influenza vaccine.

This clonotype was counted between two and nine times. The chain links TRBV20-1 to TRBJ1-1; the D gene is possibly TRBD1 (6 bases). With 3 bases removed from V and 5 bases from J, the gap between germline ends came to 25 bases. This CDR3 contains 17 residues. Per the germline V gene, CDR1 is DFQATT and CDR2 is SNEGSKA (reference sequence). The CDR3 is CSASRPGGHLLGTEAFF. In nucleotides, the CDR3 is TGCAGTGCTAGTCGTCCCGGGGGGCACCTGTTAGGGACTGAAGCTTTCTTT.

V is TRBV6-5 and J is TRBJ2-1; possible D gene TRBD2, 6 bases. The CDR3 sequence is 17 residues long. Trimming pared 3 bases from V and 1 base from J, leaving 16 bases between. Per germline, CDR1 MNHEY and CDR2 SVGAGI. The CDR3 loop is CASSYSWRGQSYNEQFF. CDR3 bases: TGTGCCAGCAGTTATTCGTGGCGGGGCCAATCCTACAATGAGCAGTTCTTC.

The V call is TRBV7-9, the J call TRBJ2-2; the D gene could be TRBD1 or TRBD2 (5 bases each). V was pared by 4 bases and J by 4 bases, with 7 bases between. Germline V gene lookup returns CDR1 SEHNR and CDR2 FQNEAQ (reference sequence). CDR3 length: 13 residues. The CDR3 loop reads CASSWDRTGELFF. CDR3 bases: TGTGCCAGCAGCTGGGACCGCACCGGGGAGCTGTTTTTT.

This clonotype was counted many times. CDR3: CASSLTRGHEQFF. As DNA, the CDR3 is TGTGCCAGCAGCTTAACTAGAGGTCATGAGCAGTTCTTC. The genes are TRBV7-8 and TRBJ2-1, with a tentative D call TRBD2 (5 bases). V shed 2 bases and J shed 8 bases, with 10 bases lying between them. The CDR3 is 13 amino acids. The germline V gene has CDR1 SGHVS and CDR2 FQNEAQ.

The V gene is TRBV23-1, the J gene TRBJ2-1; D may be TRBD2 (6 bases). Being an ORF, TRBV23-1 has a function that is uncertain. Trimming took 3 bases from V and 2 from J, leaving 8 bases between them. The CDR3 contains 14 residues. The CDR3 region is CASSQRDAYNEQFF. The CDR3 bases are TGCGCCAGCAGTCAGCGGGACGCCTACAATGAGCAGTTCTTC.

This clonotype was observed a few times. J is TRBJ2-1 and V is TRBV4-2; no reliable D call. Trimming cost V 0 bases and J 0 bases, with 6 bases left between them. This CDR3 contains 15 residues. Germline CDR1 reads LGHNA; CDR2 reads YNFKEQ. CDR3 sequence (DNA): TGTGCCAGCAGCCAAGACCATGGCTCCTACAATGAGCAGTTCTTC. Translation: CASSQDHGSYNEQFF.

The rearrangement links TRBV12-3 or TRBV12-4 to TRBJ2-7, with D unclear. This CDR3 comprises 15 residues. V was shortened by 3 bases and J by 3 bases, with 15 bases between the two germline ends. The DNA of the CDR3 is TGTGCCAGCAGTTTCGATGCCGCCCCTGGCTACGAGCAGTACTTC. As protein: CASSFDAAPGYEQYF.

The chain joins TRBV5-6 to TRBJ1-6, with D tentatively TRBD1 (5 bases). This CDR3 contains 15 residues. Per the germline V gene, CDR1 is SGHDT and CDR2 is YYEEEE. Trimming pared 6 bases from V and 9 bases from J, leaving 19 bases between. Here the CDR3 reads CASNQGLKRLSPLHF. CDR3 DNA: TGTGCCAGCAACCAGGGACTCAAGCGGCTTTCACCCCTCCACTTT.

DNA for the CDR3: TGTGCCAGCAGTCCTAACTACAGGGAAAACACCGGGGAGCTGTTTTTT. This encodes CASSPNYRENTGELFF. This chain joins TRBV7-9 and TRBJ2-2, with a tentative D call TRBD1 (6 bases). The length of the CDR3 is 16 residues. V lost 6 bases, J lost 2 bases, and 16 bases lay in between. Germline CDR1 and CDR2: SEHNR and FQNEAQ (reference sequence).

In this sample, this clonotype turned up a few times. The genes are TRBV6-1 and TRBJ1-6; weak D call: TRBD1 (5 bases). The CDR3 length is 14 residues. V dropped 8 bases and J dropped 8 bases, with 16 bases sitting between them. The germline gives CDR1 MNHNS, CDR2 SASEGT. The CDR3 spells CASGSSGGYSPLHF. In DNA, the CDR3 is TGTGCCAGCGGTAGTTCCGGGGGTTATTCACCCCTCCACTTT.

The sample holds a few counts of this clonotype. The chain carries TRBV4-3 and TRBJ1-1; D is undetermined. V was cut by 0 bases and J by 3 bases, with 5 bases left in between. This CDR3 spans 13 amino acids. CDR1 is LGHNA and CDR2 is YSLEER in the germline V gene. The CDR3 DNA reads TGCGCCAGCAGCCAAGATAAGGACACTGAAGCTTTCTTT. The encoded protein is CASSQDKDTEAFF.

This clonotype came up many times. V and J are TRBV12-3 or TRBV12-4 and TRBJ1-3; D uncertain. This CDR3 is built from 14 residues. V was cut by 4 bases and J by 0 bases, with 7 bases left in between. DNA of the CDR3: TGTGCCAGCAGTTCGGGCCTCTCTGGAAACACCATATATTTT. Translating gives CASSSGLSGNTIYF.

This clonotype showed up just a few times. V and J are TRBV20-1 and TRBJ2-1; TRBD1 agrees at 7 bases. V lost 6 bases, J lost 4 bases, and 15 bases stayed unmatched. Germline V gene data show CDR1 as DFQATT and CDR2 as SNEGSKA (reference sequence). The CDR3 contains 16 residues. The CDR3 region is CSASGGARALYNEQFF. CDR3 coding DNA: TGCAGTGCCTCAGGGGGAGCCAGGGCCCTATACAATGAGCAGTTCTTC.

This clonotype was counted a few times. The gene calls are TRBV29-1 and TRBJ1-5; weak D call: TRBD1 (6 bases). Germline loops: CDR1 SQVTM, CDR2 ANQGSEA. The CDR3 covers 12 residues. Trimming pared 6 bases from V and 5 bases from J, leaving 11 bases between. The chain's CDR3 is CSVWGADQPQHF. DNA for the CDR3: TGCAGCGTATGGGGGGCTGATCAGCCCCAGCATTTT.

This chain links TRBV11-2 with TRBJ2-5; the match to TRBD1 covers 7 bases. In germline, CDR1 is SGHAT, CDR2 FQNNGV. CDR3 size: 15 residues. The V segment lost 7 bases and the J segment 1 base; nucleotides outside the gene matches: 9. As DNA, the CDR3 is TGTGCCAGCAACTGGACAGGCCTCATCCAAGAGACCCAGTACTTC. This translates into CASNWTGLIQETQYF.

This clonotype occurred a few times. This rearrangement joins TRBV25-1 to TRBJ2-1; D tentatively fits TRBD1 or TRBD2 (5 bases each). Germline assignment: CDR1 MGHDK and CDR2 SYGVNS. V lost 2 bases, J lost 6 bases, and 20 bases lay in between. The CDR3 runs 17 residues. CDR3 protein: CASSEMGLGVGFNEQFF. The CDR3 region has the DNA TGTGCCAGCAGTGAAATGGGGTTGGGGGTGGGTTTCAATGAGCAGTTCTTC.

The chain has TRBV7-2 and TRBJ2-7; 7 bases fit TRBD2. The germline V gene encodes CDR1 SGHTA and CDR2 FQGNSA. CDR3 length equals 13 residues. J lost 3 bases, V lost 5 bases, and 4 bases had no gene match. The CDR3 coding sequence is TGTGCCAGCAGCGGGAGGGCCGGCTACGAGCAGTACTTC. This gives the protein CASSGRAGYEQYF.